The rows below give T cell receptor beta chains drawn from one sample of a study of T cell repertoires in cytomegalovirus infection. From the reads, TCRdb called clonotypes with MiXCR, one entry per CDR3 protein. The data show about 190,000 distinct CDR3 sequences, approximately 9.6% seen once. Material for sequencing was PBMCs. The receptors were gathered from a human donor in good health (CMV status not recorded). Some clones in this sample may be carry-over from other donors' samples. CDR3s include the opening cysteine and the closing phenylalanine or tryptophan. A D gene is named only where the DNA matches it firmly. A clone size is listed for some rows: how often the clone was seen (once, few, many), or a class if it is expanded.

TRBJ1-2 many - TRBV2 TGTGCCAGCAGTGTTGGCGTTAACTATGGCTACACCTTC CASSVGVNYGYTF
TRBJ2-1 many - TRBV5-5 TGTGCCAGCAGCCCTACCGGGACGGCCTACAATGAGCAGTTCTTC CASSPTGTAYNEQFF
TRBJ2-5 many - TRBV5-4 TGTGCCAGCAGACAAGGCGATATTGAAGAGACCCAGTACTTC CASRQGDIEETQYF
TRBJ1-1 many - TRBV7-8 TGTGCCAGCAGACACACGGACCGATCCTACACTGAAGCTTTCTTT CASRHTDRSYTEAFF
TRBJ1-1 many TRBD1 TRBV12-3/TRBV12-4 TGTGCCAGCAGCGCGGGACAGGGTATGGCTGAAGCTTTCTTT CASSAGQGMAEAFF
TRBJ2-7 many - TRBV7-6 TGTGCCAGCAGCTTAGACAGCCACTACGAGCAGTACTTC CASSLDSHYEQYF
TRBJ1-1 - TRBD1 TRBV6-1 TGTGCCAGCAGTTACCCGGACAGGGCGAACACTGAAGCTTTCTTT CASSYPDRANTEAFF
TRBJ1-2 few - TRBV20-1 TGCAGTGCTAGAGATGGAGGGGGCTATGGCTACACCTTC CSARDGGGYGYTF
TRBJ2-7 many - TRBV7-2 TGTGCCAGCAGCTTAGCCTCAGAAAACCCCTACGAGCAGTACTTC CASSLASENPYEQYF
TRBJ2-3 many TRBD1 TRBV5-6 TGTGCCAGCAGCTATCGACAGGGAAGCACAGATACGCAGTATTTT CASSYRQGSTDTQYF
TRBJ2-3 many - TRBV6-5 TGTGCCAGCAGTTACTCGAGGGGGGGTACGCAGTATTTT CASSYSRGGTQYF
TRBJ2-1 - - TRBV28 TGTGCCAGCAGCGTTAATGGAAATGAGCAGTTCTTC CASSVNGNEQFF
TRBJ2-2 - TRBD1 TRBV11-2 TGTGCCAGCAGCCAACAGGGGCCCCGCACCGGGGAGCTGTTTTTT CASSQQGPRTGELFF
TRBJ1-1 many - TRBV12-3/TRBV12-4 TGTGCCAGCAAGGACGGGAGACAAGGGGGGGTGAACACTGAAGCTTTCTTT CASKDGRQGGVNTEAFF
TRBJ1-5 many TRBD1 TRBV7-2 TGTGCCAGCAGCGGAGGACAGGGTTGGAATCAGCCCCAGCATTTT CASSGGQGWNQPQHF
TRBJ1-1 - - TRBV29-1 TGCAGCGTTGGGGGTCCAGGCATTAACACTGAAGCTTTCTTT CSVGGPGINTEAFF
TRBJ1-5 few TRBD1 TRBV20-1 TGCAGTGCTGCTCAGGGGGTGAGCAATCAGCCCCAGCATTTT CSAAQGVSNQPQHF
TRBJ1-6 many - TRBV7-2 TGTGCCAGCAGCTTAGATTGGTCACCCCTCCACTTT CASSLDWSPLHF
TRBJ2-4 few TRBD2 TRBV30 TGTGCCTGGACGGGGGGGAGTCCCAAAAACATTCAGTACTTC CAWTGGSPKNIQYF
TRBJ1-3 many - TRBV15 TGTGCCACCTCCGTCAGAGACAAGGCATTTACTGGAAACACCATATATTTT CATSVRDKAFTGNTIYF
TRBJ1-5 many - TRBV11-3 TGTGCCAGCAGCTTAATCCCCGGAAGGTATAGCAATCAGCCCCAGCATTTT CASSLIPGRYSNQPQHF
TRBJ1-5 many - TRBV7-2 TGTGCCAGCAGCCCAGGACTCCGGACGGAGCCCCAGCATTTT CASSPGLRTEPQHF
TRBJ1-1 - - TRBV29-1 TGCATGGGGATGAACACTGAAGCTTTCTTT CMGMNTEAFF
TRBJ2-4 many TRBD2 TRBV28 TGTGCCAGCAAAGAACGGGCGGGGGATGGCAAAAACATTCAGTACTTC CASKERAGDGKNIQYF
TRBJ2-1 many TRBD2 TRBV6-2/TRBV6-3 TGTGCCAGCAGTTACCTCCTAGCGGGAAGCAATGAGCAGTTCTTC CASSYLLAGSNEQFF
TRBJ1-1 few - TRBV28 TGTGCCAGCAGTTTAGGGGGGATAAACACTGAAGCTTTCTTT CASSLGGINTEAFF
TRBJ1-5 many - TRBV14 TGTGCCAGCAGCGAATCCGAGGGGCAGCCCCAGCATTTT CASSESEGQPQHF
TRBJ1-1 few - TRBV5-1 TGCGCCAGCAGTACTGTGGGTACCACTGAAGCTTTCTTT CASSTVGTTEAFF
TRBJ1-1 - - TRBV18 TGTGCCAGCTCACCACTTCCGGCGAAGGAAGCTTTCTTT CASSPLPAKEAFF
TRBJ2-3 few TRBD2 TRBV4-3 TGCGCCAGCAGCCAAGATCCGCGGGGGGGCGGCACAGATACGCAGTATTTT CASSQDPRGGGTDTQYF
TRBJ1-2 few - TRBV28 TGTGCCAGCAGTTTGGGAAACCCTATGACCTATGGCTACACCTTC CASSLGNPMTYGYTF
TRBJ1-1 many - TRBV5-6 TGTGCCAGCAGCTTGATGGACAGCCGAATGAACACTGAAGCTTTCTTT CASSLMDSRMNTEAFF
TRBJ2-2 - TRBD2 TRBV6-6 TGTGCCAGCAGTTACTTTTCGGGTAGCGGGGGGGCGAACACCGGGGAGCTGTTTTTT CASSYFSGSGGANTGELFF
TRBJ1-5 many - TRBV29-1 TGCAGCGTTGCCGGATACAATCAGCCCCAGCATTTT CSVAGYNQPQHF
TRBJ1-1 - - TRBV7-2 TGTGCCAGCAGCGTAGGTAGGGTGGCCCACACTGAAGCTTTCTTT CASSVGRVAHTEAFF
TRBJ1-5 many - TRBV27 TGTGCCAGCAGTTCGTACCAGGGTCAGCCCCAGCATTTT CASSSYQGQPQHF
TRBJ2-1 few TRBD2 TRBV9 TGTGCCAGCAGCGCGAGGCTAGCGGGAGTGGGCAATGAGCAGTTCTTC CASSARLAGVGNEQFF
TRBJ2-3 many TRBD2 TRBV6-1 TGTGCCAGCAAATCGATACTAGCGGGGACAGATACGCAGTATTTT CASKSILAGTDTQYF
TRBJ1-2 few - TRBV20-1 TGCAGTGCTAGGGACCAAGACGGATACTATGGCTACACCTTC CSARDQDGYYGYTF
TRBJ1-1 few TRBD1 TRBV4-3 TGCGCCAGCAGCATACGACAGGGGAGTGAAGCTTTCTTT CASSIRQGSEAFF
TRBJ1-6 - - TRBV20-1 TGCAGTGCTAACCAGGGGTTTGACTCACCCCTCCACTTT CSANQGFDSPLHF
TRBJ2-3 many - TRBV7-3 TGTGCCAGCCATCCGGGACTGACGTCTGATACGCAGTATTTT CASHPGLTSDTQYF
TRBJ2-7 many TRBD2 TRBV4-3 TGCGCCAGCAGCCAAGATCTAGGGCTAGCGGGGCTCTACGAGCAGTACTTC CASSQDLGLAGLYEQYF
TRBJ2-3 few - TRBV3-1 TGTGCCAGCGCACAGGCCGTCGGCACAGATACGCAGTATTTT CASAQAVGTDTQYF
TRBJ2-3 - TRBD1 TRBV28 TGTGCCAGCAGTAACCTGGGACAGGGCACAGATACGCAGTATTTT CASSNLGQGTDTQYF
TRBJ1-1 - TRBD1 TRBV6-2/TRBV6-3 TGTGCCAGCGGTTGGACAGGGGGAAGGGACACTGAAGCTTTCTTT CASGWTGGRDTEAFF
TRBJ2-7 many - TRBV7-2 TGTGCCAGCAGCGTTTCACCCGGGACAAGGGAAAGGCAGTCCTACGAGCAGTACTTC CASSVSPGTRERQSYEQYF
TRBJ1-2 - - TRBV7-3 TGTGCCAGCAGCCCTTCGCCTAACTATGGCTACACTTTT CASSPSPNYGYTF
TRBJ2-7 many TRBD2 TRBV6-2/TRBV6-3 TGTGCCAGCAGTTGGACTAGGGGCGAGCAGTACTTC CASSWTRGEQYF
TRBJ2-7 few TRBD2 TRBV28 TGTGCCAGCAGTTTCAGGACTAGCGCCCACAACTACGAGCAGTACTTC CASSFRTSAHNYEQYF
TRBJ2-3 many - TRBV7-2 TGTGCCAGCAGCTTACAAGATACGCAGTATTTT CASSLQDTQYF